These 13 T cell receptor beta chains share one sample of origin, sequenced in a study of blood T cells in healthy people across ages. A second PCR, run for about 7 to 11 cycles, used a sample-barcoded 5' primer plus a J-beta primer mix. Via MiXCR, TCRdb re-called the 5' RACE reads, giving one row per CDR3 protein. This table has about 1.8 million distinct CDR3 sequences, around 50% appearing once. The sample taken for sequencing was blood. The receptors were gathered from a middle-aged woman in good health.

The chain combines TRBV11-2 with TRBJ2-1; no clear D. V lost 4 bases to trimming and J lost 0 bases, with 16 bases between them. Germline lookup yields CDR1 SGHAT and CDR2 FQNNGV. CDR3 length: 17 residues. The chain's CDR3 is CASSSFGEQSSYNEQFF. CDR3 DNA: TGTGCCAGCAGCTCCTTTGGAGAACAAAGCTCCTACAATGAGCAGTTCTTC.

CDR3 loop: CASSQAESSYNEQFF. The CDR3 DNA reads TGCGCCAGCAGCCAAGCAGAGAGCTCCTACAATGAGCAGTTCTTC. The chain has TRBV4-3 and TRBJ2-1; D gene uncertain. Looked up from germline, CDR1 is LGHNA and CDR2 is YSLEER. This CDR3 region has 15 residues. V was shortened by 1 base and J by 0 bases, with 7 bases between the two germline ends.

The chain joins TRBV6-5 to TRBJ2-6, with no clear D. Trimming left V 0 bases short and J 2 bases short, with 8 bases between. The germline V gene has CDR1 MNHEY and CDR2 SVGAGI. This CDR3 region has 16 residues. CDR3 amino acids: CASSYSPDPGANVLTF. For the CDR3, the DNA is TGTGCCAGCAGTTACTCGCCGGACCCTGGGGCCAACGTCCTGACTTTC.

This clonotype was detected only a few times. V gene TRBV5-1 combines with J gene TRBJ2-5, with D uncertain. The CDR3 length is 15 residues. Trimming removed 0 bases from V and 5 bases from J, with 14 bases in between. Germline CDR1 SGHRS, CDR2 YFSETQ. The CDR3 here is CASSLAGRPVETQYF. In DNA form, the CDR3 reads TGCGCCAGCAGCTTGGCCGGCAGGCCGGTGGAGACCCAGTACTTC.

The rearrangement links TRBV4-3 to TRBJ2-2, with 8 bases matching TRBD1. Germline V gene lookup returns CDR1 LGHNA and CDR2 YSLEER. V gave up 3 bases and J gave up 6 bases; unmatched junction bases: 9. The CDR3 contains 16 residues. The CDR3 coding sequence is TGCGCCAGCAGCCACGGACAGGGAAGTTCCCCCGGGGAGCTGTTTTTT. Its translation is CASSHGQGSSPGELFF.

The sample holds one count of this clonotype. The chain has TRBV6-2 or TRBV6-3 and TRBJ1-5; tentatively, D is TRBD1 (5 bases). Germline V CDR1 and CDR2: MNHEY, SVGEGT. Trimming left V 8 bases short and J 4 bases short, with 15 bases between. This CDR3 contains 14 residues. CDR3 region: CASQTDSWNQPQHF. In nucleotides, the CDR3 is TGTGCCAGCCAAACTGACAGTTGGAATCAGCCCCAGCATTTT.

The rearrangement links TRBV7-9 to TRBJ1-1; D remains unclear. The V gene lost 5 bases and the J gene lost 1 base, with 14 bases spanning the gap. Germline V CDR1 and CDR2: SEHNR, FQNEAQ (reference sequence). The CDR3 is 15 residues long. CDR3 amino acids: CASSREWPRNTEAFF. In DNA form, the CDR3 reads TGTGCCAGCAGCCGCGAATGGCCGAGGAACACTGAAGCTTTCTTT.

The chain carries TRBV20-1 and TRBJ1-1; weak D call: TRBD1 (6 bases). The CDR3 is 17 residues long. V was clipped by 1 base and J by 3 bases, with 21 bases between them. CDR1 is DFQATT, CDR2 SNEGSKA, per germline (reference sequence). The CDR3 DNA sequence: TGCAGTGCTAGAGCCTTCGGGCAGGGGCGCGTGGACACTGAAGCTTTCTTT. It yields the protein CSARAFGQGRVDTEAFF.

This sequence joins TRBV24-1 and TRBJ2-1; D is perhaps TRBD1 or TRBD2 (5 bases each). Trimming shortened V by 7 bases and J by 9 bases, and 18 bases separated the two germline ends. The CDR3 is 14 residues long. Germline V gene sequence: CDR1 KGHDR, CDR2 SFDVKD. CDR3 DNA: TGTGCCACCAGAGAGGCCGGGGCTAGCCCTGAGCAGTTCTTC. It codes for CATREAGASPEQFF.

The chain combines TRBV29-1 with TRBJ1-1; D gene ambiguous. The length of the CDR3 is 11 residues. The V gene's germline CDR1 is SQVTM and CDR2 ANQGSEA. This CDR3 is CRSQENTEAFF. DNA of the CDR3: TGCAGAAGCCAGGAGAACACTGAAGCTTTCTTT.

This chain connects TRBV4-1 to TRBJ2-7, with 12 bases identical to TRBD1. The V segment lost 1 base and the J segment 3 bases; nucleotides outside the gene matches: 4. The CDR3 sequence is 16 residues long. In germline, CDR1 is MGHRA, CDR2 YSYEKL. CDR3 bases: TGCGCCAGCAGCCAAGCTGGGACAGGGGGCAGCTACGAGCAGTACTTC. This gives the protein CASSQAGTGGSYEQYF.

This chain connects TRBV1 to TRBJ2-1; TRBD1 is the table's D call, not checked against the DNA. TRBV1 is a pseudogene. This CDR3 is 15 amino acids long. For the CDR3, the DNA is TGCACCAGCAGCCCTACGGACCCCTCAGAGGATGAGCAGTTCTTC. Its translation is CTSSPTDPSEDEQFF.

This clonotype has just one count. The chain couples TRBV20-1 to TRBJ2-5, with 8 bases matching TRBD1. The J call may be faulty, since TRBJ2-1 better matches the DNA end. Germline assignment: CDR1 DFQATT and CDR2 SNEGSKA (reference sequence). The CDR3 totals 15 residues. CDR3 sequence reads: CSATQDRGSGETQFF. CDR3 nucleotide sequence: TGCAGTGCTACCCAAGACAGGGGCTCAGGAGAGACCCAGTTCTTC.